The 21 T cell receptor beta chains below were found in one sample sequenced in a study of CD8+ T cells in alopecia areata (dated by TCRdb to the late 2010s). Per the publication, the treatment or condition label means: oral pan-JAK inhibitor, 5-10 mg twice daily. Preparation of the library involved the immunoSEQ multiplex PCR assay. For TCR sequencing, RNA was extracted from every sample and reverse transcribed into cDNA to serve as template. This is the immuneACCESS table as TCRdb keeps it, with only in-frame sequences that have V and J called. A part of the clones is gone; compared with another copy, unresolved V genes explain less than half, and the rest is unexplained. The sample table shows around 190,000 clones, and less than 70% are seen once. The ten largest account for 1.3% of the sample. The material sequenced was CD4+ T cells sorted from blood, taken around week 50, from a patient treated with tofacitinib. These TCRs come from a human donor with alopecia areata.

The J gene is TRBJ2-1, the V gene TRBV25-1; no clear D gene. The V end was cut by 1 base, the J end by 10 bases, with 14 bases between. The germline V gene encodes CDR1 MGHDK and CDR2 SYGVNS. The CDR3 covers 14 residues. CDR3 DNA: TGTGCCAGCAGTGAATTGGTCAGTCCTGAGGAGCAGTTCTTC. It encodes CASSELVSPEEQFF.

The chain carries TRBV2 and TRBJ1-1; maybe TRBD1 (6 bases). The CDR3 has 13 amino acids. The ends were cut back, 6 bases at V and 3 bases at J, with 11 bases in the middle. Germline V lookup: CDR1 SNHLY, CDR2 FYNNEI. The CDR3 nucleotides are TGTGCCAGCAGAGTGACAGGAGACACTGAAGCTTTCTTT. Translated, it gives CASRVTGDTEAFF. Together with reference TRBV2 and TRBJ1-1, the CDR3 gives the full variable domain: EPEVTQTPSHQVTQMGQEVILRCVPISNHLYFYWYRQILGQKVEFLVSFYNNEISEKSEIFDDQFSVERPDGSNFTLKIRSTKLEDSAMYFCASRVTGDTEAFFGQGTRLTVV.

V and J are TRBV5-6 and TRBJ2-1; D might be TRBD1 (5 bases). From germline, CDR1 is SGHDT and CDR2 YYEEEE. The CDR3 sequence is 13 residues long. The ends were cut back, 4 bases at V and 3 bases at J, with 8 bases in the middle. The CDR3 reads CASSRQGYNEQFF. CDR3 bases: TGTGCCAGCAGCCGGCAGGGCTACAATGAGCAGTTCTTC.

This CDR3 reads CASKQLASNEQFF. DNA for the CDR3: TGTGCCAGCAAACAACTAGCGAGTAATGAGCAGTTCTTC. The V and J genes are TRBV2 and TRBJ2-1, with TRBD2 matching 7 bases. V trimming: 7 bases; J trimming: 7 bases; junction bases outside the gene matches: 7. The CDR3 length is 13 residues. Germline V CDR1 and CDR2: SNHLY, FYNNEI.

This chain connects TRBV29-1 to TRBJ2-7; no clear D gene. The germline CDR1 and CDR2 sequences are SQVTM and ANQGSEA. The V gene lost 1 base and the J gene lost 0 bases, with 4 bases spanning the gap. The CDR3 consists of 12 residues. The CDR3 DNA reads as TGCAGCGTTGAAGCAGACTCCTACGAGCAGTACTTC. Amino acids: CSVEADSYEQYF.

This sequence joins TRBV6-1 and TRBJ1-2, with D unresolved. CDR1 and CDR2 (germline): MNHNS, SASEGT. The CDR3 runs 13 residues. Trimming stripped 3 bases from V and 4 bases from J, with 9 bases between. The CDR3 region has the DNA TGTGCCAGCAGTGAGCGGGGTAGCTATGGCTACACCTTC. This gives the protein CASSERGSYGYTF.

This chain uses TRBV7-2 with TRBJ1-2; 8 bases are a match to TRBD1. The ends lost 0 bases at V and 7 bases at J; junction bases unmatched: 10. The CDR3 is 16 residues long. Germline CDR1 reads SGHTA; CDR2 reads FQGNSA. CDR3 nucleotides: TGTGCCAGCAGCTTAGCGGTTAAGGACAGGGCTTCTGGCTACACCTTC. This codes for CASSLAVKDRASGYTF. The full variable domain, its missing parts supplied by reference TRBV7-2 and TRBJ1-2, is GAGVSQSPSNKVTEKGKDVELRCDPISGHTALYWYRQSLGQGLEFLIYFQGNSAPDKSGLPSDRFSAERTGGSVSTLTIQRTQQEDSAVYLCASSLAVKDRASGYTFGSGTRLTVV.

In its sample, this clone was seen once. This sequence joins TRBV18 and TRBJ2-1; 11 bases agree with TRBD2. Trimming removed 5 bases from V and 5 bases from J; junction bases left unmatched: 5. CDR3 size: 15 residues. The germline V gene has CDR1 KGHSH and CDR2 LQKENI. CDR3 protein: CASSETSGVDNEQFF. CDR3 nucleotides: TGTGCCAGCTCAGAGACTAGCGGGGTTGACAATGAGCAGTTCTTC.

J is TRBJ2-3 and V is TRBV9; TRBD2 is a possible D gene (6 bases). Germline V gives CDR1 SGDLS, CDR2 YYNGEE. V dropped 0 bases and J dropped 4 bases, with 9 bases sitting between them. This CDR3 has 14 residues. The CDR3 reads CASSVDPGADTQYF. CDR3 in DNA: TGTGCCAGCAGCGTAGATCCGGGGGCAGATACGCAGTATTTT.

This clone was seen only a few times. The chain has TRBV7-2 and TRBJ2-7; D possibly corresponds to TRBD2 (6 bases). V gave up 7 bases and J gave up 4 bases, with 17 bases separating them. This CDR3 spans 14 amino acids. CDR1 is SGHTA, CDR2 FQGNSA, per germline. The CDR3 region is CASTVAGQGYEQYF. DNA for the CDR3: TGTGCCAGCACCGTGGCGGGGCAAGGGTACGAGCAGTACTTC.

The rearrangement links TRBV30 to TRBJ1-6; TRBD1 agrees at 7 bases. The CDR3 sequence is 15 residues long. Trimming took 0 bases from V and 6 from J; bases not matched to a gene: 5. Per germline, CDR1 GTSNPN and CDR2 SVGIG (reference sequence). CDR3 sequence: CAWSVQGTLNSPLHF. The CDR3 DNA follows: TGTGCCTGGAGTGTACAGGGGACTCTTAATTCACCCCTCCACTTT. Full variable domain (outside the CDR3, taken from reference TRBV30 and TRBJ1-6): SQTIHQWPATLVQPVGSPLSLECTVEGTSNPNLYWYRQAAGRGLQLLFYSVGIGQISSEVPQNLSASRPQDRQFILSSKKLLLSDSGFYLCAWSVQGTLNSPLHFGNGTRLTVT.

This clone was seen a few times. The gene calls are TRBV11-1 and TRBJ2-7; D remains unclear. The CDR3 length is 15 residues. Germline assignment: CDR1 SGHAT and CDR2 FQDESV (reference sequence). V shed 5 bases and J shed 6 bases, with 20 bases lying between them. In nucleotides, the CDR3 is TGTGCCAGCAGCCACGGACCCGTAAACCCACTCGAGCAGTACTTC. Protein product: CASSHGPVNPLEQYF.

V usage is TRBV15 and J usage is TRBJ2-7, with 10 bases that match TRBD1. The CDR3 loop spans 15 amino acids. Germline loops: CDR1 LNHNV, CDR2 YYDKDF (reference sequence). V shed 5 bases, J shed 2 bases, and the junction held 6 bases outside the gene matches. The CDR3 here is CATSPRTGGTYEQYF. The CDR3 nucleotides are TGTGCCACCAGCCCCCGGACAGGGGGAACCTACGAGCAGTACTTC.

This clone occurred many times. This chain joins TRBV29-1 and TRBJ2-7; 7 bases agree with TRBD1. The V gene end was trimmed by 4 bases and the J gene end by 1 base; junction bases not matched to a gene: 10. Germline lookup yields CDR1 SQVTM and CDR2 ANQGSEA. The CDR3 covers 15 residues. The chain's CDR3 is CSVVSGARGSYEQYF. The CDR3 DNA reads TGCAGCGTTGTAAGTGGGGCCAGGGGGTCCTACGAGCAGTACTTC.

The rearrangement uses TRBV29-1 and TRBJ1-1; 7 positions agree with TRBD1. V trimming: 4 bases; J trimming: 2 bases; junction bases outside the gene matches: 19. In germline, CDR1 is SQVTM, CDR2 ANQGSEA. This CDR3 contains 18 residues. CDR3: CSVGLRGRADRSNTEAFF. As DNA, the CDR3 is TGCAGCGTTGGACTCAGGGGGAGGGCAGATAGGTCCAACACTGAAGCTTTCTTT.

This clone was recorded a few times. The rearrangement uses TRBV6-5 and TRBJ1-2, with 7 bases lining up with TRBD1. The CDR3 is 14 amino acids. V shed 6 bases, J shed 8 bases, and the junction held 12 bases outside the gene matches. Germline lookup yields CDR1 MNHEY and CDR2 SVGAGI. CDR3 DNA: TGTGCCAGCAGCTTACAGGGGACCGCTGGGGGCTACACCTTC. This codes for CASSLQGTAGGYTF.

The chain couples TRBV7-2 to TRBJ1-2; 7 bases fit TRBD1. Germline CDR1 SGHTA, CDR2 FQGNSA. V lost 3 bases, J lost 0 bases, and 7 bases stayed unmatched. This CDR3 has 16 residues. DNA for the CDR3: TGTGCCAGCAGCTTTGAGGACAGGCGAGCTAACTATGGCTACACCTTC. It encodes CASSFEDRRANYGYTF.

The V and J genes are TRBV28 and TRBJ2-7; TRBD2 might be the D (5 bases). The CDR3 loop spans 11 amino acids. V gave up 6 bases and J gave up 5 bases, with 8 bases separating them. Germline values: CDR1 MDHEN, CDR2 SYDVKM. CDR3 residues: CASRSGNEQYF. Written as DNA, the CDR3 is TGTGCCAGCAGGTCGGGGAACGAGCAGTACTTC.

The V call is TRBV29-1, the J call TRBJ2-5, with D possibly TRBD2 on 7 matching bases. Germline CDR1 SQVTM, CDR2 ANQGSEA. This CDR3 has 13 residues. V lost 5 bases and J 1 base, leaving 11 bases between the germline ends. The CDR3 is CSVYGGRQETQYF. Written as DNA, the CDR3 is TGCAGCGTTTACGGGGGGCGCCAAGAGACCCAGTACTTC.

The chain employs TRBV6-6 and TRBJ2-7, with TRBD2 as a possible D gene (5 bases). The CDR3 covers 15 residues. The germline gives CDR1 MNHNY, CDR2 SVGAGI (reference sequence). V dropped 10 bases and J dropped 3 bases, with 22 bases sitting between them. This CDR3 reads CATMTPLEANYEQYF. The DNA of the CDR3 is TGTGCCACCATGACGCCATTGGAGGCTAACTACGAGCAGTACTTC.

This clone was detected a few times. This chain uses TRBV7-2 with TRBJ2-5; D is possibly TRBD1 or TRBD2 (6 bases each). CDR1 SGHTA and CDR2 FQGNSA come from the germline V gene. This CDR3 contains 14 residues. The V and J ends lost 7 bases and 2 bases respectively, with 14 bases between them. Here the CDR3 reads CASNPRGPQETQYF. The CDR3 DNA sequence: TGTGCCAGCAACCCCCGGGGGCCACAAGAGACCCAGTACTTC. Full variable domain (outside the CDR3, taken from reference TRBV7-2 and TRBJ2-5): GAGVSQSPSNKVTEKGKDVELRCDPISGHTALYWYRQSLGQGLEFLIYFQGNSAPDKSGLPSDRFSAERTGGSVSTLTIQRTQQEDSAVYLCASNPRGPQETQYFGPGTRLLVL.